What follows is one TCR beta chain and its context. Some clones are missing from TCRdb's copy, which holds only in-frame ones; the method was immunoSEQ multiplex PCR. The top ten clones hold approximately 15% of a sample with about 71,000 clones, 91% of them seen once. The data originate from a study of OX40 agonist ivuxolimab in advanced cancers. In the study overall: Those treated in dose escalation had hepatocellular carcinoma, melanoma, renal cell cancer or head and neck cancer.

The germline V gene has CDR1 SGHTA and CDR2 FQGNSA. V was cut by 5 bases and J by 4 bases, with 11 bases left in between. The CDR3 covers 13 residues. The chain uses TRBV7-2 and TRBJ1-2; D call uncertain. This sequence was found in an adult with an advanced solid tumor such as melanoma, head and neck, liver or kidney cancer. The sample in question was CD4+ or CD8+ T cells sorted from blood, obtained in a trial of the OX40 agonist ivuxolimab. CDR3 nucleotide sequence: TGTGCCAGCAGCCCCGGGGAGCTCTATGGCTACACCTTC. This translates into CASSPGELYGYTF.